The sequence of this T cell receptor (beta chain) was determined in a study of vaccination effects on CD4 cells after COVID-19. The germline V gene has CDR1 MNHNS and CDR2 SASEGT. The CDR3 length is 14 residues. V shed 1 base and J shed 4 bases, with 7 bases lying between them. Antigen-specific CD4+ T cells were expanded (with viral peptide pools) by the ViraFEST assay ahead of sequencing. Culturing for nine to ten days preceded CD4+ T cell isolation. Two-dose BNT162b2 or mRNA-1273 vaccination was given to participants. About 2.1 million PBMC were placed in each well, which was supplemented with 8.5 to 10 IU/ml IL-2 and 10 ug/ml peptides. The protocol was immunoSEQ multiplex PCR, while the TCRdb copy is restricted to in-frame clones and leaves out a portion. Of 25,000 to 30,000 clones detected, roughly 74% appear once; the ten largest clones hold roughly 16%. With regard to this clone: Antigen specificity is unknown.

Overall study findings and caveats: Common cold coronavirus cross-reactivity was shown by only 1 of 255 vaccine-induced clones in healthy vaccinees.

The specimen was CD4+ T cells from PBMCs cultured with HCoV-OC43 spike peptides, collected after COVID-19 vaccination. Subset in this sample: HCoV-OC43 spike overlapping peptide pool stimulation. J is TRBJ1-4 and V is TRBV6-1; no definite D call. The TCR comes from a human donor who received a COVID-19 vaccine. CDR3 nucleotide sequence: TGTGCCAGCAGTGAAGGGACCCTTAATGAAAAACTGTTTTTT. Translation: CASSEGTLNEKLFF.